Detailed here is one T cell receptor (beta chain). Its cognate antigen has yet to be identified. Base qualities are not at hand, and no much larger clone is one base apart. This sample is part of a study of cytomegalovirus exposure and HLA in healthy donors (dated by TCRdb to the late 2010s). About the study as a whole: According to a later analysis, the roughly 120 validation repertoires were produced on the same platform as the 600 to 850 repertoires of the first cohort. The study aimed to test whether cataloging public T cell receptors could reveal signatures of past pathogen exposure. Along with the 666-subject first cohort, a separate validation cohort of more than 90 different subjects was used. The study combined high-throughput TCR immunosequencing, statistical association of individual TCRs with disease status, and machine learning to predict cytomegalovirus infection status. The investigation overall reported the following: Of the cluster scores, 90% to 95% were above 0 in a later analysis, which found that TCRs clustered in the first cohort also tended to co-occur in the 120 validation repertoires. According to the authors, the approach could potentially be generalized to other disease states and immunological phenotypes. Three of the identified cytomegalovirus-associated TCR beta chains were confirmed in vitro to be specific for cytomegalovirus antigens. The study listed approximately 150 TCR beta chains as associated with cytomegalovirus. A later analysis lacked HLA typing for the validation cohort, so it scored co-occurrence in that cohort across all 110 or so repertoires. Most TCR sequences were observed very rarely across donors, whereas some public TCRs were present in many individuals. The classifier was reported to diagnose cytomegalovirus status with high specificity and sensitivity in both the original cohort and the validation cohort.

The CDR3 runs 14 amino acids, cysteine and phenylalanine included. Left in the record is the CDR3 DNA by itself, 42 bases read in frame from the first base. The germline V gene yields MGHRA for CDR1 and YSYEKL for CDR2. V is trimmed back by 0 bases and J by 5 bases, and the junction contains 1 base that no gene match accounts for. Preparation of the library involved the immunoSEQ multiplex PCR assay. In the original analysis: A statistical classification framework was built to diagnose cytomegalovirus status from the catalog of TCR beta chain sequences. TCRdb mirrors the immuneACCESS table, restricted to in-frame sequences. Some clones are absent from its copies; in checked studies, under half trace to an unresolved V gene, and the reason for the others is unknown. The V and J calls and clone size are taken from that table; D and trimming were inferred from the DNA. For this sample the table gives 250,000 to 400,000 clones, of which around 87% were detected only once. The ten largest clones take up about 1.2% of the sample.

Donors formed part of the validation cohort, which comprised over a hundred subjects and was distinct from the first cohort of some 700 subjects. The sample comprised PBMCs. Here the chain combines TRBV4-1 and TRBJ1-5; the central 7 bases match TRBD1. This clonotype was sampled from a woman in her twenties or thirties in good health and CMV-seropositive. This receptor carries the CDR3 CASSQEGGYQPQHF. The DNA sequence follows: TGCGCCAGCAGCCAAGAAGGGGGCTATCAGCCCCAGCATTTT.